The sequence of this T cell receptor (beta chain) was determined in a study of blood T cell repertoires in COVID-19 (dated by TCRdb to the early 2020s). Regarding the research as a whole: For ImmuneRACE Cohort 3, a participant was defined as recovered based on two consecutive negative NP/OP PCR tests, clearance by a healthcare professional, or resolution of symptoms. The collaborator samples originated in the United States, Italy and Spain and spanned the acute and convalescent phases of COVID-19. The material from the prospective study consisted of cDNA or gDNA derived from T cells, B-cell-depleted T cells, or PBMCs. The dataset comprised deeply sampled blood TCRbeta repertoires from subjects exposed to, actively infected with, or recovered from COVID-19. The repertoires were released in a freely available public database intended as a resource for research on the immune response to SARS-CoV-2. Samples came from the ongoing ImmuneRACE study (first 160 participants) plus 1,254 subjects from 6 global collaborators. Nearly every sample came with metadata listing a de-identified subject ID, COVID-19 status, age in years and sex. Where available, HLA class I and class II types were obtained from metadata supplied by the sample provider rather than from assay-based typing.

What the authors observed across the whole study: The amount of clinical and demographic metadata varied by source and participant and was provided uncurated.

TCRbeta CDR3 regions were amplified from genomic DNA by means of the immunoSEQ Assay, a bias-controlled multiplex PCR. As for the authors' bioinformatics: The number of nucleated cells in each sample was estimated by amplification of reference gene primers within the assay. Sequence reads were collapsed and filtered to measure the absolute abundance of every unique TCRbeta CDR3 rearrangement. For each sample, productive Simpson clonality was calculated as the square root of Simpson's diversity index across productive rearrangements. The clones in this table, taken by TCRdb from immuneACCESS, are in-frame only. Not every clone is retained; where verified, under half of the shortfall comes from an unresolved V gene, and the cause of the rest is unknown. V and J calls and clone size are copied from that table; D and trimming were computed from the DNA. This sample comprises some 200,000 clones, 86% of them detected only once. Jointly, the top ten make up approximately 3.1% of the sample.

In the prospective study, participants were about 18 to 95 years old, resided in fewer than 25 geographic areas of the United States, and were enrolled through a virtual design. In the prospective study, cohorts were assigned on the basis of participant-reported clinical history obtained from a screening survey and a study questionnaire. In the prospective study, mobile phlebotomists collected whole blood, serum and a nasopharyngeal or oropharyngeal swab from each participant. Over an approximately 2-month period, participants in the prospective study had the option of providing additional blood draws and questionnaires. Before DNA extraction, prospective study blood samples were shipped either frozen or at room temperature. To note about this clone: What this receptor recognizes is not known. No much larger clone exists at a distance of one base, and base qualities are not known.

V is pared back by 4 bases and J by 14 bases, with 16 bases lying between the germline termini. From cysteine to phenylalanine, the CDR3 is 11 amino acids long. Here the CDR3 DNA is all that survives: 33 bases in frame from base 1. The germline V gene (reference sequence) yields DFQATT for CDR1 and SNEGSKA for CDR2. The material sequenced was PBMCs or T cells enriched from blood (not recorded which). The TCR comes from a woman aged 50 to 60 in a cohort exposed to, infected with or recovered from COVID-19 (not recorded which). This chain joins TRBV20-1 to TRBJ2-3; matching of 6 bases hints at TRBD2 as the D gene. The CDR3 protein is CSATMAGRRYF. Read as DNA, the sequence is TGCAGTGCTACTATGGCGGGGAGGAGGTATTTT.